The 26 T cell receptor beta chains below all came from one sample that was sequenced in a study of cytomegalovirus exposure and HLA in healthy donors. A multiplex PCR was run with 60 Vbeta primers and 13 Jbeta primers. Assay used: immunoSEQ multiplex PCR; TCRdb lists only in-frame clones, some missing. Of about 140,000 clones listed, roughly 75% are singletons. Sequenced sample: PBMCs. These receptors came from a man in his thirties or forties in good health.

The chain couples TRBV14 to TRBJ2-3, with TRBD2 as a possible D gene (5 bases). This CDR3 contains 16 residues. The V gene's germline CDR1 is SGHDN and CDR2 FVKESK. With 1 base removed from V and 0 bases from J, the gap between germline ends came to 11 bases. CDR3 sequence reads: CASSQGASFSTDTQYF. The CDR3 region has the DNA TGTGCCAGCAGCCAAGGAGCTAGCTTCAGCACAGATACGCAGTATTTT.

The chain links TRBV7-8 to TRBJ2-7, with D uncertain. The CDR3 runs to 12 residues. Germline values: CDR1 SGHVS, CDR2 FQNEAQ. Trimming shortened V by 5 bases and J by 5 bases, and 10 bases separated the two germline ends. DNA of the CDR3: TGTGCCAGCAGCCCAGGTCAAAACGAGCAGTACTTC. Translating it yields CASSPGQNEQYF.

The chain carries TRBV11-2 and TRBJ2-1; 13 positions match TRBD2. Looked up from germline, CDR1 is SGHAT and CDR2 is FQNNGV. With V trimmed by 4 bases and J by 4 bases, 4 bases remained unmatched. This CDR3 has 16 residues. This CDR3 is CASSSRLAGGYNEQFF. The CDR3 nucleotides are TGTGCCAGCAGCTCCCGACTAGCGGGAGGTTACAATGAGCAGTTCTTC.

The sample holds a few counts of this clone. The V call is TRBV6-5, the J call TRBJ2-7, with 8 bases aligning to TRBD2. The CDR3 is 15 residues long. Germline V gene sequence: CDR1 MNHEY, CDR2 SVGAGI. Trimming at V came to 0 bases and at J to 2 bases, leaving 3 bases not matched to a gene. CDR3 region: CASSYSHGGAYEQYF. CDR3 nucleotides: TGTGCCAGCAGTTACTCCCACGGGGGGGCCTACGAGCAGTACTTC.

This clone was detected a few times. The chain has TRBV15 and TRBJ2-7; TRBD2 matches 9 bases. Per germline, CDR1 LNHNV and CDR2 YYDKDF (reference sequence). V lost 8 bases and J lost 6; bases outside the gene matches: 8. This CDR3 is 13 amino acids long. The CDR3 bases are TGTGCCACCCAAGCCGGGACTAGCATCGAGCAGTACTTC. Translation gives CATQAGTSIEQYF.

This chain connects TRBV5-1 to TRBJ2-1; 12 positions agree with TRBD2. This CDR3 spans 17 amino acids. J gave up 5 bases and V 1 base, and 7 bases lay outside the gene matches. CDR1 is SGHRS, CDR2 YFSETQ, per germline. This CDR3 is CASSLSSGRARDNEQFF. In DNA, the CDR3 is TGCGCCAGCAGCTTGTCTAGCGGGAGGGCCCGGGACAATGAGCAGTTCTTC.

In this sample, this clone turned up a few times. V usage is TRBV2 and J usage is TRBJ2-3; 15 bases map to TRBD2. J gave up 1 base and V 6 bases, and 8 bases lay outside the gene matches. This CDR3 spans 18 amino acids. CDR1 and CDR2 (germline): SNHLY, FYNNEI. The CDR3 loop reads CASSPWTSGRAGTDTQYF. The CDR3 coding sequence is TGTGCCAGCAGCCCCTGGACTAGCGGGAGGGCGGGCACAGATACGCAGTATTTT.

The genes are TRBV29-1 and TRBJ2-6; D uncertain. The length of the CDR3 is 13 residues. Per the germline V gene, CDR1 is SQVTM and CDR2 is ANQGSEA. Trimming left V 6 bases short and J 2 bases short, with 8 bases between. DNA for the CDR3: TGCAGCGTAACAGAACCTGGGGCCAACGTCCTGACTTTC. Translation: CSVTEPGANVLTF.

The chain is built from TRBV7-2 and TRBJ2-7; 12 bases are a match to TRBD2. CDR3 length equals 16 residues. V was pared by 5 bases and J by 2 bases, with 7 bases of the junction left unmatched. The germline gives CDR1 SGHTA, CDR2 FQGNSA. The DNA for the CDR3 is TGTGCCAGCAGCCCCCGGACTAGCGGGATTGCCTACGAGCAGTACTTC. Amino acids: CASSPRTSGIAYEQYF. Filled out from reference TRBV7-2 and TRBJ2-7, the complete variable domain reads GAGVSQSPSNKVTEKGKDVELRCDPISGHTALYWYRQSLGQGLEFLIYFQGNSAPDKSGLPSDRFSAERTGGSVSTLTIQRTQQEDSAVYLCASSPRTSGIAYEQYFGPGTRLTVT.

The V and J genes are TRBV5-4 and TRBJ1-2; 8 bases are a match to TRBD1. Trimming took 5 bases from V and 7 from J; bases not matched to a gene: 10. Germline values: CDR1 SGHNT, CDR2 YYREEE (reference sequence). This CDR3 comprises 14 residues. The chain's CDR3 is CASRTVGTGIGYTF. CDR3 coding DNA: TGTGCCAGCAGAACGGTCGGGACAGGTATTGGCTACACCTTC.

The V gene is TRBV2, the J gene TRBJ2-6, with D tentatively TRBD2 (5 bases). Germline loops: CDR1 SNHLY, CDR2 FYNNEI. There are 17 residues in the CDR3. The V end lost 6 bases, the J end lost 1 base, and 16 bases lay between the germline ends. The DNA for the CDR3 is TGTGCCAGCAGCCTCCTAGCCTCGGTATCTGGGGCCAACGTCCTGACTTTC. Its translation is CASSLLASVSGANVLTF.

The V gene is TRBV5-6, the J gene TRBJ2-3, with TRBD2 identical over 8 bases. V shed 8 bases, J shed 1 base, and the junction held 12 bases outside the gene matches. The CDR3 covers 16 residues. The germline CDR1 and CDR2 sequences are SGHDT and YYEEEE. The DNA for the CDR3 is TGTGCCAGTCTCCTGCGGGGGGTTGTGGGCACAGATACGCAGTATTTT. Protein product: CASLLRGVVGTDTQYF.

The chain has TRBV19 and TRBJ2-3; 12 bases match TRBD2. V lost 5 bases to trimming and J lost 0 bases; unmatched junction nucleotides: 3. CDR3 length: 16 amino acids. CDR1 is LNHDA and CDR2 is SQIVND in the germline V gene (reference sequence). For the CDR3, the DNA is TGTGCCAGTAGTTTCGGGACTAGCGGGAGCACAGATACGCAGTATTTT. Amino acid sequence: CASSFGTSGSTDTQYF. The entire variable domain, with the rest obtained from reference TRBV19 and TRBJ2-3, is as follows: DGGITQSPKYLFRKEGQNVTLSCEQNLNHDAMYWYRQDPGQGLRLIYYSQIVNDFQKGDIAEGYSVSREKKESFPLTVTSAQKNPTAFYLCASSFGTSGSTDTQYFGPGTRLTVL.

This clone was observed a few times. V is TRBV27 and J is TRBJ2-5; D may be TRBD2 (6 bases). Germline-derived CDR1 and CDR2 are MNHEY and SMNVEV (reference sequence). The CDR3 is 16 amino acids. Trimming took 7 bases from V and 0 from J, leaving 18 bases between them. The CDR3 region has the DNA TGTGCCAGCAAATCCGGAGGGTTTTGGGACCAAGAGACCCAGTACTTC. Protein sequence: CASKSGGFWDQETQYF.

A few counts support this clone. The V gene is TRBV18, the J gene TRBJ1-5; D remains ambiguous. The CDR3 length is 14 residues. Germline loops: CDR1 KGHSH, CDR2 LQKENI. The V end was cut by 5 bases, the J end by 5 bases, with 13 bases between. CDR3 sequence: CASSFGYGDQPQHF. In nucleotides, the CDR3 is TGTGCCAGCTCATTCGGTTACGGTGATCAGCCCCAGCATTTT.

The chain combines TRBV7-3 with TRBJ2-3; maybe TRBD2 (5 bases). This CDR3 is built from 14 residues. V dropped 6 bases and J dropped 3 bases, with 13 bases sitting between them. Germline V CDR1 and CDR2: SGHTA, FQGTGA. As DNA, the CDR3 is TGTGCCAGCAGGACGGGATCAGGAACAGATACGCAGTATTTT. Its protein is CASRTGSGTDTQYF.

This rearrangement joins TRBV7-8 to TRBJ1-3; D call uncertain. This CDR3 is 13 amino acids long. Germline V gives CDR1 SGHVS, CDR2 FQNEAQ. V was cut by 4 bases and J by 4 bases, with 8 bases left in between. The CDR3, as DNA: TGTGCCAGCAGCTGGACGGGAGGAAACACCATATATTTT. Residues: CASSWTGGNTIYF. The whole variable domain, remainder taken from reference TRBV7-8 and TRBJ1-3, is GAGVSQSPRYKVAKRGQDVALRCDPISGHVSLFWYQQALGQGPEFLTYFQNEAQLDKSGLPSDRFFAERPEGSVSTLKIQRTQQEDSAVYLCASSWTGGNTIYFGEGSWLTVV.

This clone was seen a few times. This chain uses TRBV4-1 with TRBJ2-5; D uncertain. V lost 2 bases, J lost 5 bases, and 12 bases lay in between. The CDR3 extends over 14 amino acids. Germline V gives CDR1 MGHRA, CDR2 YSYEKL. The CDR3 DNA follows: TGCGCCAGCAGCCAACCGTTAATCGGGGAGACCCAGTACTTC. Translating gives CASSQPLIGETQYF.

V and J are TRBV10-3 and TRBJ2-5, with D possibly being TRBD2 (6 bases). The DNA end lines up better with TRBJ2-7; the J call may be wrong. The CDR3 has 13 amino acids. Looked up from germline, CDR1 is ENHRY and CDR2 is SYGVKD. In DNA form, the CDR3 reads TGTGCCATCAGGGCTAGCGACACCTACGAGCAGTACTTC. This translates into CAIRASDTYEQYF.

The chain recombines TRBV18 with TRBJ1-2; D ambiguous. The CDR3 spans 14 residues. V was shortened by 2 bases and J by 1 base, with 8 bases between the two germline ends. The germline V gene encodes CDR1 KGHSH and CDR2 LQKENI. CDR3 in DNA: TGTGCCAGCTCACCAAAGGAGGGTAACTATGGCTACACCTTC. Encoded protein: CASSPKEGNYGYTF.

The chain is built from TRBV2 and TRBJ2-1; TRBD1 matches at 8 bases. The CDR3 runs to 15 residues. After removal of 6 bases from V and 0 bases from J, the junction contained 4 bases not matched to a gene. Germline CDR1 SNHLY, CDR2 FYNNEI. The chain's CDR3 is CASRSDRGSYNEQFF. As DNA, the CDR3 is TGTGCCAGCAGATCTGACAGGGGCTCCTACAATGAGCAGTTCTTC.

This sequence joins TRBV2 and TRBJ2-7; tentatively, D is TRBD2 (7 bases). CDR3 size: 14 residues. The germline gives CDR1 SNHLY, CDR2 FYNNEI. The V end was cut by 10 bases, the J end by 2 bases, with 18 bases between. The CDR3 here is CATEQGGNPYEQYF. The CDR3 DNA reads TGTGCCACCGAACAGGGAGGGAACCCCTACGAGCAGTACTTC. Combining the CDR3 with reference TRBV2 and TRBJ2-7 gives the whole variable domain EPEVTQTPSHQVTQMGQEVILRCVPISNHLYFYWYRQILGQKVEFLVSFYNNEISEKSEIFDDQFSVERPDGSNFTLKIRSTKLEDSAMYFCATEQGGNPYEQYFGPGTRLTVT.

The chain is built from TRBV7-3 and TRBJ2-1; no definite D call. V gave up 3 bases and J gave up 8 bases, with 8 bases separating them. Germline lookup yields CDR1 SGHTA and CDR2 FQGTGA. The CDR3 extends over 12 amino acids. In DNA form, the CDR3 reads TGTGCCAGCAGCTTCGAAACGGATGAGCAGTTCTTC. Translation gives CASSFETDEQFF. Full variable domain (rest looked up from reference TRBV7-3 and TRBJ2-1): GAGVSQTPSNKVTEKGKYVELRCDPISGHTALYWYRQSLGQGPEFLIYFQGTGAADDSGLPNDRFFAVRPEGSVSTLKIQRTERGDSAVYLCASSFETDEQFFGPGTRLTVL.

CDR3 bases: TGTGCCAGCCGGACTAGCGGGAGCGCAGATACGCAGTATTTT. It encodes CASRTSGSADTQYF. The chain links TRBV6-5 to TRBJ2-3, with 13 bases fitting TRBD2. Germline trimming cut 8 bases from V and 4 bases from J; bases unmatched to any gene: 3. Germline V CDR1 and CDR2: MNHEY, SVGAGI. The CDR3 sequence is 14 residues long.

The V and J genes are TRBV13 and TRBJ2-5, with 12 bases lining up with TRBD2. CDR3 length equals 15 residues. Germline V gene sequence: CDR1 PRHDT, CDR2 FYEKMQ (reference sequence). With 1 base clipped from V and 5 bases from J, the junction kept 2 bases outside the gene matches. CDR3 in DNA: TGTGCCAGCAGCTTAGACCTAGCGGGAGGGGAGACCCAGTACTTC. Translating gives CASSLDLAGGETQYF.

V usage is TRBV6-6 and J usage is TRBJ2-7; the D is unclear. The V gene's germline CDR1 is MNHNY and CDR2 SVGAGI (reference sequence). V lost 6 bases and J 7 bases, leaving 16 bases between the germline ends. The CDR3 runs 13 residues. The CDR3 nucleotides read TGTGCCAGCAGCCCCACCCCCGTACTAGAGCAGTACTTC. Its translation: CASSPTPVLEQYF.